The TCR beta chain under discussion was sequenced for a study of Ad26.COV2.S vaccination and SARS-CoV-2 variants. TCRdb's table, derived via immunoSEQ multiplex PCR, lists solely in-frame clones and lacks some. The table has more than 250,000 clones, 70% to 90% seen once. Sample treatment: roughly 18 received Ad26.COV2.S at low or high dose, single or two shots; about five received placebo; per-sample allocation not given. Sampling took place 63 days after the first vaccine or placebo injection. Germline CDR1 reads KGHDR; CDR2 reads SFDVKD. The length of the CDR3 is 15 residues. The V segment lost 2 bases and the J segment 12 bases; nucleotides outside the gene matches: 9.

The J gene is TRBJ2-1, the V gene TRBV24-1; 10 nucleotides line up with TRBD2. This material consisted of peripheral blood, taken in a trial of Ad26.COV2.S vaccine versus placebo. The receptor was derived from a person between 18 and 65 years old who received the Ad26.COV2.S COVID-19 vaccine or a placebo. In nucleotides, the CDR3 is TGTGCCACCAGTGATTCTAGCGGGGGCCTTCAGGGGCAGTTCTTC. The encoded protein is CATSDSSGGLQGQFF.